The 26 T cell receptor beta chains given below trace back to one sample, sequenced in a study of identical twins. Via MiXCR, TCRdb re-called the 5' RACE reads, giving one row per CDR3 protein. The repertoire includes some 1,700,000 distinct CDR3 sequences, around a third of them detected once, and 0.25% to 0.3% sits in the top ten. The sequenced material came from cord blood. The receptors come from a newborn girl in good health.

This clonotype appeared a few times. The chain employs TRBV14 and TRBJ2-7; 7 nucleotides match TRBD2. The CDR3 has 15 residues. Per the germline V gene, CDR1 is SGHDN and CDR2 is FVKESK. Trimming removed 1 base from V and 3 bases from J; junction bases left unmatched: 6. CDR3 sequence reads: CASSQGTSANYEQYF. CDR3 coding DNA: TGTGCCAGCAGCCAAGGTACTAGCGCGAACTACGAGCAGTACTTC.

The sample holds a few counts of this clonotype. CDR3 in DNA: TGTGCCAGCAGTGCCCGGACAGCAAAGTCCCTTGAAGCTTTCTTT. Its translation: CASSARTAKSLEAFF. The chain couples TRBV6-6 to TRBJ1-1; a weak D match, TRBD1 (6 bases). The ends were cut back, 5 bases at V and 7 bases at J, with 20 bases in the middle. The CDR3 is made up of 15 amino acids. Germline assignment: CDR1 MNHNY and CDR2 SVGAGI (reference sequence).

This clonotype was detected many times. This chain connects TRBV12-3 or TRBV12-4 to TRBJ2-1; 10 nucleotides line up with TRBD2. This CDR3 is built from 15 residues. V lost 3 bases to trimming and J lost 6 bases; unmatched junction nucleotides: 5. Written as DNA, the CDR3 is TGTGCCAGCAGTTTTTCACTAGCGGGACCCAATGAGCAGTTCTTC. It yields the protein CASSFSLAGPNEQFF.

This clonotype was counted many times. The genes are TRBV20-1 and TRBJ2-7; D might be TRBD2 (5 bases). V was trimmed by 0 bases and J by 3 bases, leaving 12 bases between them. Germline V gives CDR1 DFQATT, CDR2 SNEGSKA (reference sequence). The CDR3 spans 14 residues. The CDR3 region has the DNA TGCAGTGCTAGAGAACCGGGGTCTTACTACGAGCAGTACTTC. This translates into CSAREPGSYYEQYF.

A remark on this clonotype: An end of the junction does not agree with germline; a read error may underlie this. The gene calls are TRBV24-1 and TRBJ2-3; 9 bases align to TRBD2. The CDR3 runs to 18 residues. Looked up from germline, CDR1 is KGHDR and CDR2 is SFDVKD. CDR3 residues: CVTSDFPLAGLTSDTQYF. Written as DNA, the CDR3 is TGTGTCACCAGTGATTTCCCACTAGCGGGCCTAACTTCAGATACGCAGTATTTT.

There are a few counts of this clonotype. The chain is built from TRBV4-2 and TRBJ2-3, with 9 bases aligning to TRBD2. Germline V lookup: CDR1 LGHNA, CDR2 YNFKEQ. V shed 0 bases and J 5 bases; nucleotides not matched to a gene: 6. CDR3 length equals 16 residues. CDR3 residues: CASSQERLLAGDTQYF. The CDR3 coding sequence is TGTGCCAGCAGCCAAGAACGACTACTAGCGGGAGATACGCAGTATTTT.

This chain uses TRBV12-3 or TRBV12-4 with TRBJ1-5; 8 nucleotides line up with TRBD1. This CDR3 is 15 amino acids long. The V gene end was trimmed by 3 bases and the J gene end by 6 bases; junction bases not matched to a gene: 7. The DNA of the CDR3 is TGTGCCAGCAGTTTTCGCCGTGACAGGGGTCAGCCCCAGCATTTT. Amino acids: CASSFRRDRGQPQHF.

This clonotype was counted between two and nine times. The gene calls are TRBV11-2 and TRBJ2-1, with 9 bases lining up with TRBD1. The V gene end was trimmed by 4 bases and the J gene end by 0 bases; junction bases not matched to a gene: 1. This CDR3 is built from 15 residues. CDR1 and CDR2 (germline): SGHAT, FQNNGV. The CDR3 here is CASSSQGASYNEQFF. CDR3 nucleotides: TGTGCCAGCAGCTCACAGGGGGCCTCCTACAATGAGCAGTTCTTC. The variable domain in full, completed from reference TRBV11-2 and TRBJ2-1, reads EAGVAQSPRYKIIEKRQSVAFWCNPISGHATLYWYQQILGQGPKLLIQFQNNGVVDDSQLPKDRFSAERLKGVDSTLKIQPAKLEDSAVYLCASSSQGASYNEQFFGPGTRLTVL.

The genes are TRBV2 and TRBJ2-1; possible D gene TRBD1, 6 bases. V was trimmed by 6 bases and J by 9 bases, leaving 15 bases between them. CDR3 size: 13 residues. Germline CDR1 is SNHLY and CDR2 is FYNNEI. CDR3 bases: TGTGCCAGCAGGCAGACAGGCCTGGGTGAGCAGTTCTTC. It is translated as CASRQTGLGEQFF.

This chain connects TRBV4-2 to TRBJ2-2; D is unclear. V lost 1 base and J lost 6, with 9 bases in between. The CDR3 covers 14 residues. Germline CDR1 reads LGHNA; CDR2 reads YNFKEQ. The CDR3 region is CASSQAQVAGELFF. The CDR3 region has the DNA TGTGCCAGCAGCCAAGCTCAGGTAGCCGGGGAGCTGTTTTTT.

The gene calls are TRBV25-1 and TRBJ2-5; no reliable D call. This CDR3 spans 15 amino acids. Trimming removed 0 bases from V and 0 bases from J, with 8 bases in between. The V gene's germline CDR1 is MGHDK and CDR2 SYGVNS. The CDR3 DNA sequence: TGTGCCAGCAGTGAATACCAAGGGTACCAAGAGACCCAGTACTTC. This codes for CASSEYQGYQETQYF.

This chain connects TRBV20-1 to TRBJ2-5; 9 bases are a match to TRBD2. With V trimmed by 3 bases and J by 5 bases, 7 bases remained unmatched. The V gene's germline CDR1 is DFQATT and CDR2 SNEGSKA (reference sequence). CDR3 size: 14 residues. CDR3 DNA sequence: TGCAGTGCTAGGGGGCTAGCGGGGACGGAGACCCAGTACTTC. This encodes CSARGLAGTETQYF.

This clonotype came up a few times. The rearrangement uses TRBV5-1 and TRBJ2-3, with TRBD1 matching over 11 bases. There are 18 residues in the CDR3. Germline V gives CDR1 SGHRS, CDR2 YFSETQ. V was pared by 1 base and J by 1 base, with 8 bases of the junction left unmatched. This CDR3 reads CASSLFPGQGDRTDTQYF. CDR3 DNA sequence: TGCGCCAGCAGCTTGTTTCCGGGACAGGGGGACCGCACAGATACGCAGTATTTT.

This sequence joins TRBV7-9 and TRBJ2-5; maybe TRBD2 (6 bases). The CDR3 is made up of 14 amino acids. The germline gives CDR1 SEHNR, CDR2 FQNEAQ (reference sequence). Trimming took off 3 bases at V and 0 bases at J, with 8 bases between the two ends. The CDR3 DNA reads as TGTGCCAGCAGCTTTCTAGCGAACCAAGAGACCCAGTACTTC. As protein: CASSFLANQETQYF.

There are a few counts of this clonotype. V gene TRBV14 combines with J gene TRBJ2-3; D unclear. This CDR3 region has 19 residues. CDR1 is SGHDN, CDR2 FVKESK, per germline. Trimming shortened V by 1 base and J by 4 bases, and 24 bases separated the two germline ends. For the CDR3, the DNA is TGTGCCAGCAGCCAAGCCATCAACTTCAAAGTTCTAAAAGCAGATACGCAGTATTTT. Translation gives CASSQAINFKVLKADTQYF. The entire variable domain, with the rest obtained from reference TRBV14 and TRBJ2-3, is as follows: EAGVTQFPSHSVIEKGQTVTLRCDPISGHDNLYWYRRVMGKEIKFLLHFVKESKQDESGMPNNRFLAERTGGTYSTLKVQPAELEDSGVYFCASSQAINFKVLKADTQYFGPGTRLTVL.

CDR3 nucleotides: TGTGCCAGCACTTCAGGGTTTCTCTACAATGAGCAGTTCTTC. Its protein product is CASTSGFLYNEQFF. The V gene is TRBV27, the J gene TRBJ2-1; D might be TRBD1 (5 bases). V was clipped by 7 bases and J by 3 bases, with 13 bases between them. Germline CDR1 reads MNHEY; CDR2 reads SMNVEV (reference sequence). The CDR3 consists of 14 residues.

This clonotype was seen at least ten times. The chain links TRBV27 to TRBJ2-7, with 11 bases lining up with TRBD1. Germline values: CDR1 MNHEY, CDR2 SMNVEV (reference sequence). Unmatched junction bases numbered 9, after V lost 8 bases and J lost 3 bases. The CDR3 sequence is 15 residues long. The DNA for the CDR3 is TGTGCCAGCTATAAATCCGGGACAGGGGGCTACGAGCAGTACTTC. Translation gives CASYKSGTGGYEQYF.

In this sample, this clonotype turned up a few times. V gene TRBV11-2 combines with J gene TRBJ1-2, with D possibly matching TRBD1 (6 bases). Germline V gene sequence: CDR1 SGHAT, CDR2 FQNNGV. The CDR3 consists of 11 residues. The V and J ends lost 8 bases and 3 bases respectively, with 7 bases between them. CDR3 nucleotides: TGTGCCAGCGAGGGGGACTATGGCTACACCTTC. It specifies CASEGDYGYTF. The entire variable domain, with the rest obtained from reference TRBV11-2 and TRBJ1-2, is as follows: EAGVAQSPRYKIIEKRQSVAFWCNPISGHATLYWYQQILGQGPKLLIQFQNNGVVDDSQLPKDRFSAERLKGVDSTLKIQPAKLEDSAVYLCASEGDYGYTFGSGTRLTVV.

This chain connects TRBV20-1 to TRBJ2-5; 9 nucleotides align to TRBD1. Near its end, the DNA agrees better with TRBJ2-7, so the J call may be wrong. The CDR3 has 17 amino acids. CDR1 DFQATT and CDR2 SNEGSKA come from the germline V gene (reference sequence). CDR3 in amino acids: CSATQGQGDSFWDEQYF. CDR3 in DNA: TGCAGTGCAACACAGGGACAGGGCGATAGTTTCTGGGACGAGCAGTACTTC.

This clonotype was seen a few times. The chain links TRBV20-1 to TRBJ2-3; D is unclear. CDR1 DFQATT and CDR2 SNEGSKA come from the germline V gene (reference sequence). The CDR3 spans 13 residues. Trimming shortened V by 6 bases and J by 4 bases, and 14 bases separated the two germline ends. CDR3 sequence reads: CSATLYRPDTQYF. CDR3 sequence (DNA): TGCAGTGCCACCCTCTACCGGCCAGATACGCAGTATTTT.

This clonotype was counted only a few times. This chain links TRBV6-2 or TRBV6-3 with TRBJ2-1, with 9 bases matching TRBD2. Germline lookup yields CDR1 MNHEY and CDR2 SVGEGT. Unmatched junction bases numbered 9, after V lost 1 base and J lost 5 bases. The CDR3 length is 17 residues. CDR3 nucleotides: TGTGCCAGCAGTTACTGGAAACAGCGGGGGGCAAACAATGAGCAGTTCTTC. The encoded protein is CASSYWKQRGANNEQFF.

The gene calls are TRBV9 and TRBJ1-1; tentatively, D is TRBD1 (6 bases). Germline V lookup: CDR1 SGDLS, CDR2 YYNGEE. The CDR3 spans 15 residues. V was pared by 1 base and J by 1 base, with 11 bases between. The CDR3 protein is CASSVSRDTNTEAFF. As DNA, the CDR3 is TGTGCCAGCAGCGTATCACGGGACACGAACACTGAAGCTTTCTTT.

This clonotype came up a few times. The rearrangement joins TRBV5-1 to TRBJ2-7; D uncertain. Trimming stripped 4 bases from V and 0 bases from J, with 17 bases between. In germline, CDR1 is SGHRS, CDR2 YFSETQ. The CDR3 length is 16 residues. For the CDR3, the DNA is TGCGCCAGCAGCCAAACCCCCCGCCTCGACTCCTACGAGCAGTACTTC. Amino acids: CASSQTPRLDSYEQYF.

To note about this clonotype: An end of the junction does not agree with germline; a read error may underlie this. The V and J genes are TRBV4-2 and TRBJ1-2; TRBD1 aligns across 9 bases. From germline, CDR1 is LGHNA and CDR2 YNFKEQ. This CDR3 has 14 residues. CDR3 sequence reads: CTSSPGQGNYGYTF. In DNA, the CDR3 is TGTACCAGCAGCCCGGGACAGGGAAACTATGGCTACACCTTC.

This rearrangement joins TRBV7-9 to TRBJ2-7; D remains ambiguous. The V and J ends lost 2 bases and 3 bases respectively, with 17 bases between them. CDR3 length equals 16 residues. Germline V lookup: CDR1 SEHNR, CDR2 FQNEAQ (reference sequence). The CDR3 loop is CASSLKGSGSFYEQYF. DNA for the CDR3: TGTGCCAGCAGCTTAAAGGGTTCCGGATCTTTCTACGAGCAGTACTTC. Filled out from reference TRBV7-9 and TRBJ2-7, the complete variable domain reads DTGVSQNPRHKITKRGQNVTFRCDPISEHNRLYWYRQTLGQGPEFLTYFQNEAQLEKSRLLSDRFSAERPKGSFSTLEIQRTEQGDSAMYLCASSLKGSGSFYEQYFGPGTRLTVT.

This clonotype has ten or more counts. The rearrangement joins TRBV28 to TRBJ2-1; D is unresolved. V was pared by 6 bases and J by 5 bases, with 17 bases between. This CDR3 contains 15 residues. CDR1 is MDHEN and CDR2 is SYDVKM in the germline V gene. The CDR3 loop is CASRSTRSLHNEQFF. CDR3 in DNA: TGTGCCAGCAGGAGTACCCGCAGTCTGCACAATGAGCAGTTCTTC.